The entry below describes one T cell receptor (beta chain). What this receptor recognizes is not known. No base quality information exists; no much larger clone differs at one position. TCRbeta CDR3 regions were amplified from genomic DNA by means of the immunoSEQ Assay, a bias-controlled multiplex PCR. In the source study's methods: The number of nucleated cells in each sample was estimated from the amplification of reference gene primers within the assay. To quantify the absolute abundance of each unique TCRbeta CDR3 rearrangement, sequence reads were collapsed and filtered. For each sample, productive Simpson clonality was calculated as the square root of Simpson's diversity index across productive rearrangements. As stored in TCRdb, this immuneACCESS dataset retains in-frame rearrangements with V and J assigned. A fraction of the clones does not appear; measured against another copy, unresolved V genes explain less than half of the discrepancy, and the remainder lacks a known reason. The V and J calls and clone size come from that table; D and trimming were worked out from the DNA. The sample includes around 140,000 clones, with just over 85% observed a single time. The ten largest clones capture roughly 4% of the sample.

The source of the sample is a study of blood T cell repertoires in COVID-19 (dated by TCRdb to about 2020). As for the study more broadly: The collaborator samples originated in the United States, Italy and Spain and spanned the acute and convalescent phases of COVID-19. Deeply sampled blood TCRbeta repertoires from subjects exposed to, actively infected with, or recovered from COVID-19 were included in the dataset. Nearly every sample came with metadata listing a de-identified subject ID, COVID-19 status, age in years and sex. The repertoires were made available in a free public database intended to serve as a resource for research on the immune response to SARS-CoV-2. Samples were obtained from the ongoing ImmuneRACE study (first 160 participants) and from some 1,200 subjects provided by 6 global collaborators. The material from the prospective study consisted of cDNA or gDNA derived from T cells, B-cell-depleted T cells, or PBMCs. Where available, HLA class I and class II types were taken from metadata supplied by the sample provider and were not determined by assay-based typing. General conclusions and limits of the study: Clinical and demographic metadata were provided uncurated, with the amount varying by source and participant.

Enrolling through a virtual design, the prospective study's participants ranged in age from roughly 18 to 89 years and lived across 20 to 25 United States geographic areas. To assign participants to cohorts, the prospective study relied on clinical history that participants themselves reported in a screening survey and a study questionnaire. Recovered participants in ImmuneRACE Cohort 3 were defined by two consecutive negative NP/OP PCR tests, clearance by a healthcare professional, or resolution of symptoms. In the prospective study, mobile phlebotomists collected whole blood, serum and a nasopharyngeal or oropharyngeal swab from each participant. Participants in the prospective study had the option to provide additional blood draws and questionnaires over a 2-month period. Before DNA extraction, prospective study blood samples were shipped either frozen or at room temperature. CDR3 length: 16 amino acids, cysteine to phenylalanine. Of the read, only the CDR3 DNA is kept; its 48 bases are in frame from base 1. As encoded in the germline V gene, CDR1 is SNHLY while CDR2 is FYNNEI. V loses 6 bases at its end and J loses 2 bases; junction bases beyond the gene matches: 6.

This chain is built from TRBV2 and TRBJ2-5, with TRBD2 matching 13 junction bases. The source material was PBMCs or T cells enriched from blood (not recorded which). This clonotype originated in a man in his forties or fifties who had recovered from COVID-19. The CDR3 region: CASRELAGGRQETQYF. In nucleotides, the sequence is TGTGCCAGCAGAGAACTAGCGGGGGGGCGGCAAGAGACCCAGTACTTC.